Following are 5 T cell receptor beta chains from one sample sequenced in a study of shared clonotypes between healthy human individuals. Sequencing was performed with immunoSEQ multiplex PCR; in TCRdb, only in-frame clones are kept and a portion is missing. The table records over a million clones, approximately 78% of them present only once. Source material: memory CD4+ T cells from PBMCs. The subset: CD45RA-negative fraction. These receptors were collected from a man between 18 and 29 years old in good health. Some clones in this sample may be carry-over from other donors' samples.

As to this clone: The same CDR3 arises from other DNA sequences in this sample as well. The chain couples TRBV28 to TRBJ1-2; 7 bases are a match to TRBD1. J gave up 5 bases and V 4 bases, and 4 bases lay outside the gene matches. Germline V CDR1 and CDR2: MDHEN, SYDVKM. This CDR3 contains 13 residues. The CDR3 spells CASSSGRGYGYTF. CDR3 coding DNA: TGTGCCAGCAGTTCGGGCAGGGGGTATGGCTACACCTTC.

Notes on this clone: This likely reflects a read error, since a far larger clone is one base away. This chain connects TRBV6-5 to TRBJ2-7; no definite D call. V lost 1 base and J 1 base, leaving 8 bases between the germline ends. There are 14 residues in the CDR3. CDR1 is MNHEY and CDR2 is SVGAGI in the germline V gene. The CDR3 DNA is TGTGCCAGCAGTTACTGGGATACGTCCTACGAGCAGTACTTC. It is translated as CASSYWDTSYEQYF.

The rearrangement uses TRBV5-1 and TRBJ2-5; 7 bases are shared with TRBD1. The germline V gene has CDR1 SGHRS and CDR2 YFSETQ. The CDR3 contains 14 residues. V shed 5 bases and J 5 bases; nucleotides not matched to a gene: 9. CDR3 nucleotide sequence: TGCGCCAGCAGGCCCGCAGGGGGATTGGAGACCCAGTACTTC. Translation: CASRPAGGLETQYF.

V and J are TRBV5-4 and TRBJ1-5; 7 bases map to TRBD1. Trimming cost V 0 bases and J 4 bases; bases outside gene matches: 7. The germline V gene encodes CDR1 SGHNT and CDR2 YYREEE (reference sequence). The CDR3 runs to 16 residues. The CDR3 spells CASSLGPGQTNQPQHF. CDR3 sequence (DNA): TGTGCCAGCAGCTTGGGACCGGGACAGACTAATCAGCCCCAGCATTTT. The full variable domain, rest sourced from reference TRBV5-4 and TRBJ1-5, is ETGVTQSPTHLIKTRGQQVTLRCSSQSGHNTVSWYQQALGQGPQFIFQYYREEENGRGNFPPRFSGLQFPNYSSELNVNALELDDSALYLCASSLGPGQTNQPQHFGDGTRLSIL.

This clone appeared a single time. The chain has TRBV7-2 and TRBJ2-2; possible D gene TRBD2, 5 bases. There are 14 residues in the CDR3. Germline CDR1 and CDR2: SGHTA and FQGNSA. Trimming removed 5 bases at V and 7 bases at J, with 14 bases between. The CDR3 loop reads CASSPPPGIGELFF. CDR3 in DNA: TGTGCCAGCAGCCCACCCCCGGGGATCGGGGAGCTGTTTTTT.